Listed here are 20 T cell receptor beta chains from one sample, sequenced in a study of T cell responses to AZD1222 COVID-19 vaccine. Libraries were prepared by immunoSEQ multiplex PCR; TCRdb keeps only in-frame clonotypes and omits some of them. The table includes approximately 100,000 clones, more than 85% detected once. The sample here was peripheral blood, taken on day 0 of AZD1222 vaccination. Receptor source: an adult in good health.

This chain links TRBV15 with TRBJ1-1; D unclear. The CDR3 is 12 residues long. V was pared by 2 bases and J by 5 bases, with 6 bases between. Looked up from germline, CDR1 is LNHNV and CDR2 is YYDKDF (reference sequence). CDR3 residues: CATSRRVTEAFF. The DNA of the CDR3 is TGTGCCACCAGCAGACGAGTGACTGAAGCTTTCTTT.

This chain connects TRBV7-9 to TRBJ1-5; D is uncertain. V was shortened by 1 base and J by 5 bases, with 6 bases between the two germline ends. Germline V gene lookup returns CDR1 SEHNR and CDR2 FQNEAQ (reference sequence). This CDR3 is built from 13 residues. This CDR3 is CASSLGEYQPQHF. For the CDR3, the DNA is TGTGCCAGCAGCTTAGGGGAGTATCAGCCCCAGCATTTT.

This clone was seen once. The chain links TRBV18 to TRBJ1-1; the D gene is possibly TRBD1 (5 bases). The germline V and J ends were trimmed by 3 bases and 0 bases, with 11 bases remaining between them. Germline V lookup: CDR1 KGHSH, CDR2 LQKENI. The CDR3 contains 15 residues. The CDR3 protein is CASSPVMGLNTEAFF. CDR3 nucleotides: TGTGCCAGCTCACCGGTCATGGGGCTGAACACTGAAGCTTTCTTT.

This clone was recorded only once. Here the CDR3 reads CAWNGGRGGEKLFF. CDR3 DNA sequence: TGTGCCTGGAACGGAGGCCGGGGAGGGGAAAAACTGTTTTTT. The chain employs TRBV30 and TRBJ1-4; no clear D. V dropped 4 bases and J dropped 8 bases, with 17 bases sitting between them. The CDR3 spans 14 residues. Looked up from germline, CDR1 is GTSNPN and CDR2 is SVGIG (reference sequence).

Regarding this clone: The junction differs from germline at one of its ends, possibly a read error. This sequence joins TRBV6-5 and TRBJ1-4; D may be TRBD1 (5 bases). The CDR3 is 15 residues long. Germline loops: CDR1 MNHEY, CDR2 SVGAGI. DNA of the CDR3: TGTGCCCGCAGCCGGGGGGGGGTAACTAATGAAAAACTGTTTTTT. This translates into CARSRGGVTNEKLFF.

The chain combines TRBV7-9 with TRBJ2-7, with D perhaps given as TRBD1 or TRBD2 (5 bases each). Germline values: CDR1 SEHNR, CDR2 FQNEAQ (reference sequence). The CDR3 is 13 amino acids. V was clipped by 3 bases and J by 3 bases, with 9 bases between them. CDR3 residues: CASSLGRVYEQYF. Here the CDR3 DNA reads TGTGCCAGCAGCTTGGGACGAGTCTACGAGCAGTACTTC. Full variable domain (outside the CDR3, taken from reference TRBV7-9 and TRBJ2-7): DTGVSQNPRHKITKRGQNVTFRCDPISEHNRLYWYRQTLGQGPEFLTYFQNEAQLEKSRLLSDRFSAERPKGSFSTLEIQRTEQGDSAMYLCASSLGRVYEQYFGPGTRLTVT.

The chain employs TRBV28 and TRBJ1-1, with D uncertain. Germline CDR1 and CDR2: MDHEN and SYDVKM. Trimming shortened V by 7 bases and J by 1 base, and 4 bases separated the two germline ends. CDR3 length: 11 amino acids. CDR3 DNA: TGTGCCAGCACGGCGAACACTGAAGCTTTCTTT. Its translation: CASTANTEAFF.

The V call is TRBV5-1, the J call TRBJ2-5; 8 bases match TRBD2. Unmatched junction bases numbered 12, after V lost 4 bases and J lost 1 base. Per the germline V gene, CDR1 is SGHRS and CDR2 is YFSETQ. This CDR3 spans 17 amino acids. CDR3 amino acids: CASSVGVMTSAQETQYF. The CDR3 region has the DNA TGCGCCAGCAGCGTGGGCGTTATGACTAGCGCCCAAGAGACCCAGTACTTC.

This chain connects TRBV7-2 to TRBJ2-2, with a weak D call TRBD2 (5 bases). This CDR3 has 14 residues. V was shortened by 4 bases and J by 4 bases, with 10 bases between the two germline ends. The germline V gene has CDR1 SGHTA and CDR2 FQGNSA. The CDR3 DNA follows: TGTGCCAGCAGCTACCGCGGACTCACCGGGGAGCTGTTTTTT. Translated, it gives CASSYRGLTGELFF.

This CDR3 reads CASSLGQGSEKLFF. CDR3 in DNA: TGTGCCAGCAGCCTAGGACAGGGTTCGGAAAAACTGTTTTTT. The chain uses TRBV3-1 (or the pseudogene TRBV3-2) and TRBJ1-4; 8 bases map to TRBD1. CDR3 length: 14 amino acids. Germline values: CDR1 LGHDT, CDR2 YNNKEL (reference sequence). V dropped 4 bases and J dropped 8; count of bases not matched to a gene: 6.

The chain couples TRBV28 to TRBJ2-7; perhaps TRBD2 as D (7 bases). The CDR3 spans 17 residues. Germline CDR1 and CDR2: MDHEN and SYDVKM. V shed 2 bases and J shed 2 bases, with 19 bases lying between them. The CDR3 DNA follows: TGTGCCAGCAGTTTAATGTTGGGAGGGGACAAACCCTACGAGCAGTACTTC. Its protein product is CASSLMLGGDKPYEQYF.

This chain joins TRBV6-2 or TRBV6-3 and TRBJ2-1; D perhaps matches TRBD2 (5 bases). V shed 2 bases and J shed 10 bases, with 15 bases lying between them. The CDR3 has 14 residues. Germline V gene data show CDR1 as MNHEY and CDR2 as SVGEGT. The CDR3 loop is CASSYGVPGGEQFF. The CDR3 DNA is TGTGCCAGCAGTTACGGTGTCCCAGGAGGCGAGCAGTTCTTC.

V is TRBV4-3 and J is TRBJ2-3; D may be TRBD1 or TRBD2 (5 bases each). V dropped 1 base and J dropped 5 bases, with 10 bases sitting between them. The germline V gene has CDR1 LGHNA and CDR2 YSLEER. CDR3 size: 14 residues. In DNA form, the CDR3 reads TGCGCCAGCAGCCAAGGGCCAGGGAGAGATACGCAGTATTTT. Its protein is CASSQGPGRDTQYF.

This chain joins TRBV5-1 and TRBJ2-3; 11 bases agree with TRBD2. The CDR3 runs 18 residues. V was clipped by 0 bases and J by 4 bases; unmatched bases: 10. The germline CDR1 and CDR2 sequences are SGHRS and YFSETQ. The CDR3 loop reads CASSLAFSGGAGADTQYF. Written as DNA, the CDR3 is TGCGCCAGCAGCTTGGCCTTTAGCGGGGGGGCCGGCGCAGATACGCAGTATTTT.

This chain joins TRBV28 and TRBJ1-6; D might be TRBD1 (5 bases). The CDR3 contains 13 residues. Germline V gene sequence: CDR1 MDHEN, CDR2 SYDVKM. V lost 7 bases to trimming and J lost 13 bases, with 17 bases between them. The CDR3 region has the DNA TGTGCCAGCACTCTGGGGCAGCTGGGTCCCCTCCACTTT. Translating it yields CASTLGQLGPLHF.

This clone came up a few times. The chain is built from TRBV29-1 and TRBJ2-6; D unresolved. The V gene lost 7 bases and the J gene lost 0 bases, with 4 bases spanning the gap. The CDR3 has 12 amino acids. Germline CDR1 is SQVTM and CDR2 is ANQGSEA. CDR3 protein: CSASSGANVLTF. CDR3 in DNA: TGCAGCGCATCCTCTGGGGCCAACGTCCTGACTTTC.

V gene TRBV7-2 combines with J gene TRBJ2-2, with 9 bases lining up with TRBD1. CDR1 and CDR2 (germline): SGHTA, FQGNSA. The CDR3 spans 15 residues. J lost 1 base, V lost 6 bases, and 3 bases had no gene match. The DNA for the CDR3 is TGTGCCAGCAGAAGGACAGGGGAGAACACCGGGGAGCTGTTTTTT. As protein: CASRRTGENTGELFF.

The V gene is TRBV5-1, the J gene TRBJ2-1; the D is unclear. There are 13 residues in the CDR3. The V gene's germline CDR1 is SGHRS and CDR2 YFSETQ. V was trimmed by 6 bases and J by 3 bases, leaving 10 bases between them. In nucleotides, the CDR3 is TGCGCCAGCAACGACGGTCACTACAATGAGCAGTTCTTC. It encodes CASNDGHYNEQFF.

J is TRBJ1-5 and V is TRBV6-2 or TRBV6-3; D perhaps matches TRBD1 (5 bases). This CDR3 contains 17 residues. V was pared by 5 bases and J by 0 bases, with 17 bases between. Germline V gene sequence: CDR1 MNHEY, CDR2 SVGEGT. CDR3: CASSRASGTLSNQPQHF. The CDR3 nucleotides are TGTGCCAGCAGTCGGGCTTCCGGGACGCTTAGCAATCAGCCCCAGCATTTT.

This CDR3 is CASSPGLGKMNTGELFF. The CDR3 DNA follows: TGTGCCAGCAGCCCCGGGCTAGGAAAGATGAACACCGGGGAGCTGTTTTTT. The V and J genes are TRBV14 and TRBJ2-2, with no clear D. This CDR3 has 17 amino acids. Trimming stripped 4 bases from V and 1 base from J, with 16 bases between. Germline V CDR1 and CDR2: SGHDN, FVKESK.